The source of this TCR beta chain is a study of blood T cell repertoires in COVID-19. Germline values: CDR1 KGHSH, CDR2 LQKENI. V was pared by 3 bases and J by 0 bases, with 11 bases between. This CDR3 spans 15 amino acids. Data came from immunoSEQ multiplex PCR; TCRdb stores just in-frame clones and leaves some out. Of about 330,000 clones listed, 86% were seen once; the top ten hold around 1.5%. Sequencing used peripheral blood. The chain has TRBV18 and TRBJ2-5; D may be TRBD2 (6 bases). This clonotype originated in a woman aged 50 to 60 with acute or convalescent COVID-19. CDR3 sequence reads: CASSPRRGDQETQYF. DNA for the CDR3: TGTGCCAGCTCACCGAGGAGGGGTGACCAAGAGACCCAGTACTTC.